Listed below are T cell receptor beta chains from one sample, sequenced in a study of cytomegalovirus exposure and HLA in healthy donors. Data came from immunoSEQ multiplex PCR; TCRdb stores just in-frame clones and leaves some out. This sample carries about 100,000 clones, just under 95% of them seen once, and the ten largest clones take approximately 1%. Sequencing was carried out using PBMCs. The receptors here all came from a woman aged 18-35 years in good health and CMV-seronegative. The CDR3 runs from the conserved cysteine through the conserved F or W. The order of the fields is V gene, D gene, clone size, J gene, CDR3 DNA, CDR3 protein. The D gene is left open where the match is weak. Not all rows give a size; the values are once, few, many and, for expanded clones, a class.

v_gene: TRBV6-5; d_gene: TRBD1; abundance: .; j_gene: TRBJ2-3; CDR3nt: TGTGCCAGCAGTTACGGGGACAGGGGTTGGGATACGCAGTATTTT; CDR3aa: CASSYGDRGWDTQYF
v_gene: TRBV27; d_gene: .; abundance: .; j_gene: TRBJ2-3; CDR3nt: TGTGCCAGCAGTCCCTCAGGGTTCCCTGGGACAGATACGCAGTATTTT; CDR3aa: CASSPSGFPGTDTQYF
v_gene: TRBV13; d_gene: .; abundance: .; j_gene: TRBJ2-6; CDR3nt: TGTGCCAGCAGCCCATCTGGGGCCAACGTCCTGACTTTC; CDR3aa: CASSPSGANVLTF
v_gene: TRBV2; d_gene: .; abundance: once; j_gene: TRBJ1-1; CDR3nt: TGTGCCAGCGCAGGGTGGTTGGACACTGAAGCTTTCTTT; CDR3aa: CASAGWLDTEAFF
v_gene: TRBV5-1; d_gene: TRBD1; abundance: .; j_gene: TRBJ1-1; CDR3nt: TGCGCCAGCAGCTTGGTAGGGACAGGGAGGCCTATGAACACTGAAGCTTTCTTT; CDR3aa: CASSLVGTGRPMNTEAFF
v_gene: TRBV6-5; d_gene: TRBD1; abundance: .; j_gene: TRBJ1-4; CDR3nt: TGTGCCAGCAGCCGCTTAGGACAGGGAGGTGAAAAACTGTTTTTT; CDR3aa: CASSRLGQGGEKLFF
v_gene: TRBV6-5; d_gene: .; abundance: .; j_gene: TRBJ2-1; CDR3nt: TGTGCCAGCAGTTTGAGCGGAGACCTCTACAATGAGCAGTTCTTC; CDR3aa: CASSLSGDLYNEQFF
v_gene: TRBV7-2; d_gene: TRBD1; abundance: once; j_gene: TRBJ1-2; CDR3nt: TGTGCCAGCAGCTATGGACAGGGGGCTAACTATGGCTACACCTTC; CDR3aa: CASSYGQGANYGYTF
v_gene: TRBV27; d_gene: TRBD1; abundance: .; j_gene: TRBJ2-2; CDR3nt: TGTGCCAGCAGTTGGAAACAGGGGGCGACCGGGGAGCTGTTTTTT; CDR3aa: CASSWKQGATGELFF
v_gene: TRBV9; d_gene: TRBD1; abundance: .; j_gene: TRBJ1-2; CDR3nt: TGTGCCAGCAGCGACGACAGGGGAGTTTCTGGCTACACCTTC; CDR3aa: CASSDDRGVSGYTF
v_gene: TRBV7-6; d_gene: TRBD1; abundance: .; j_gene: TRBJ1-1; CDR3nt: TGTGCCAGCAGCTCTTCTACAGGGGGAGCTACTGAAGCTTTCTTT; CDR3aa: CASSSSTGGATEAFF
v_gene: TRBV27; d_gene: .; abundance: once; j_gene: TRBJ2-2; CDR3nt: TGTGCCAGCGCCAATAGTAACACCGGGGAGCTGTTTTTT; CDR3aa: CASANSNTGELFF
v_gene: TRBV18; d_gene: .; abundance: .; j_gene: TRBJ2-7; CDR3nt: TGTGCCAGCTCACCACCCGCAGGCCCCTACGAGCAGTACTTC; CDR3aa: CASSPPAGPYEQYF
v_gene: TRBV28; d_gene: .; abundance: .; j_gene: TRBJ2-3; CDR3nt: TGTGCCAGCAGTAGCGATACGGGCACAGATACGCAGTATTTT; CDR3aa: CASSSDTGTDTQYF
v_gene: TRBV30; d_gene: TRBD1; abundance: .; j_gene: TRBJ1-3; CDR3nt: TGTGCCTGGAGTCTTGGGACAGGGCCTGGAAACACCATATATTTT; CDR3aa: CAWSLGTGPGNTIYF
v_gene: TRBV30; d_gene: .; abundance: .; j_gene: TRBJ2-7; CDR3nt: TGTGCCTGGAAACCGGGACTTACCTCCTACGAGCAGTACTTC; CDR3aa: CAWKPGLTSYEQYF
v_gene: TRBV7-3; d_gene: TRBD1; abundance: .; j_gene: TRBJ1-2; CDR3nt: TGTGCCAGCAGCTCTTCGGACAGGGTCGTCTATGGCTACACCTTC; CDR3aa: CASSSSDRVVYGYTF
v_gene: TRBV18; d_gene: .; abundance: .; j_gene: TRBJ1-1; CDR3nt: TGTGCCAGCTCCCTCGGAGGGAACACTGAAGCTTTCTTT; CDR3aa: CASSLGGNTEAFF
v_gene: TRBV6-1; d_gene: .; abundance: .; j_gene: TRBJ2-7; CDR3nt: TGTGCCAGCAGTGAAAGACAGAACTACGAGCAGTACTTC; CDR3aa: CASSERQNYEQYF
v_gene: TRBV2; d_gene: .; abundance: .; j_gene: TRBJ2-7; CDR3nt: TGTGCCACCGCCTCCGGACAGTTCGGTTACGAGCAGTACTTC; CDR3aa: CATASGQFGYEQYF
v_gene: TRBV6-5; d_gene: TRBD1; abundance: .; j_gene: TRBJ2-7; CDR3nt: TGTGCCAGCAGTTACGGGACAGGGAGGTCCTACGAGCAGTACTTC; CDR3aa: CASSYGTGRSYEQYF
v_gene: TRBV7-9; d_gene: .; abundance: .; j_gene: TRBJ1-4; CDR3nt: TGTGCCAGCAGCTACCCGGAGACAGCAACTAATGAAAAACTGTTTTTT; CDR3aa: CASSYPETATNEKLFF
v_gene: TRBV5-6; d_gene: .; abundance: .; j_gene: TRBJ1-4; CDR3nt: TGTGCCAGCAGCTTGGGAGGGTATAATGAAAAACTGTTTTTT; CDR3aa: CASSLGGYNEKLFF
v_gene: TRBV4-2; d_gene: .; abundance: .; j_gene: TRBJ2-2; CDR3nt: TGTGCCAGCAGCCAACCGTCCACCGGGGAGCTGTTTTTT; CDR3aa: CASSQPSTGELFF
v_gene: TRBV29-1; d_gene: .; abundance: .; j_gene: TRBJ2-1; CDR3nt: TGCAGCGTTGAAGTCGCGGGCACCTACAATGAGCAGTTCTTC; CDR3aa: CSVEVAGTYNEQFF
v_gene: TRBV7-2; d_gene: TRBD2; abundance: .; j_gene: TRBJ2-7; CDR3nt: TGTGCCAGCAGCTTGGTAAGCGGGAATAATCCGTACGAGCAGTACTTC; CDR3aa: CASSLVSGNNPYEQYF
v_gene: TRBV6-4; d_gene: TRBD1; abundance: .; j_gene: TRBJ2-3; CDR3nt: TGTGCCAGCAGTGACTCGCAGGGGGCCGTAGATACGCAGTATTTT; CDR3aa: CASSDSQGAVDTQYF
v_gene: TRBV29-1; d_gene: .; abundance: .; j_gene: TRBJ2-2; CDR3nt: TGCAGCGTTGAGCGCGGGACGAACACCGGGGAGCTGTTTTTT; CDR3aa: CSVERGTNTGELFF
v_gene: TRBV4-2; d_gene: TRBD2; abundance: .; j_gene: TRBJ2-1; CDR3nt: TGTGCCAGCAGCCATCCACCTGGGACTAGCTCCTCTAATGAGCAGTTCTTC; CDR3aa: CASSHPPGTSSSNEQFF
v_gene: TRBV27; d_gene: TRBD1; abundance: .; j_gene: TRBJ1-2; CDR3nt: TGTGCCAGCAGCATGACAGGGAACAGTGGCTACACCTTC; CDR3aa: CASSMTGNSGYTF
v_gene: TRBV18; d_gene: TRBD1; abundance: .; j_gene: TRBJ2-7; CDR3nt: TGTGCCAGCTCACCTGGGACAGGTGCATACGAGCAGTACTTC; CDR3aa: CASSPGTGAYEQYF
v_gene: TRBV5-4; d_gene: TRBD1; abundance: .; j_gene: TRBJ2-5; CDR3nt: TGTGCCAGCAGCTTGAACGGACAGGGGATGCGGGAGACCCAGTACTTC; CDR3aa: CASSLNGQGMRETQYF
v_gene: TRBV5-4; d_gene: .; abundance: .; j_gene: TRBJ1-5; CDR3nt: TGTGCCAGCAGCTTGGGAGGGACTGCGGCCCAGCCCCAGCATTTT; CDR3aa: CASSLGGTAAQPQHF
v_gene: TRBV7-9; d_gene: .; abundance: .; j_gene: TRBJ2-7; CDR3nt: TGTGCCAGCAGCTACCGTCCGGGGGAGTTCTACGAGCAGTACTTC; CDR3aa: CASSYRPGEFYEQYF
v_gene: TRBV5-5; d_gene: .; abundance: .; j_gene: TRBJ2-7; CDR3nt: TGTGCCAGCAGCCAAGACAGCCTGGAAGTCTACGAGCAGTACTTC; CDR3aa: CASSQDSLEVYEQYF
v_gene: TRBV30; d_gene: .; abundance: .; j_gene: TRBJ1-1; CDR3nt: TGTGCCTGGAGCACGGGCACTGAAGCTTTCTTT; CDR3aa: CAWSTGTEAFF
v_gene: TRBV7-6; d_gene: TRBD1; abundance: .; j_gene: TRBJ1-1; CDR3nt: TGTGCCAGCAGCTTAAACAGGGGTGGTACTGAAGCTTTCTTT; CDR3aa: CASSLNRGGTEAFF
v_gene: TRBV19; d_gene: .; abundance: few; j_gene: TRBJ2-7; CDR3nt: TGTGCCAGCCGGGATTCCTACGAGCAGTACTTC; CDR3aa: CASRDSYEQYF
v_gene: TRBV18; d_gene: .; abundance: .; j_gene: TRBJ2-1; CDR3nt: TGTGCCAGCTCACCAGGGGCAGGGAACTACAATGAGCAGTTCTTC; CDR3aa: CASSPGAGNYNEQFF